This T cell receptor beta chain was captured by sequencing in a study of post-analysis software for immune sequencing data. Study outcomes and limitations: Strong co-clustering by F measure linked samples that shared a preparation batch. Comparison with controls showed significantly lower normalized Chao1 diversity in multiple sclerosis patients. Higher frequency in patients than in controls was seen for five TRBV segments, with TRBV5-6, TRBV5-1 and TRBV20-1 among them.

This CDR3 spans 15 amino acids. Trimming cost V 4 bases and J 2 bases, with 12 bases left between them. The V gene's germline CDR1 is SGHVS and CDR2 FQNEAQ. Notes on this clonotype: Its specificity is not known.

Unique molecular identifiers were built into the TCR beta cDNA libraries. Using its own MiXCR run on the PCR reads, TCRdb lists one record per CDR3 protein. The sample lists about 540,000 distinct CDR3 sequences, approximately 34% occurring once. Sequencing was performed on blood. The clonotype originates from a girl under 18 with multiple sclerosis. The chain joins TRBV7-8 to TRBJ1-5; D gene ambiguous. The CDR3, as DNA: TGTGCCAGCAGCTCGAGGGAGATAGGCAATCAGCCCCAGCATTTT. Amino acids: CASSSREIGNQPQHF.